This TCR beta chain was retrieved from a study of CD8+CD57+ T cells in acquired aplastic anemia. The V gene's germline CDR1 is SGHTA and CDR2 FQGTGA. The CDR3 contains 13 residues. Concerning this clonotype itself: The target antigen is unknown. Mismatch with germline at one junction end may stem from a read error.

Using genomic DNA as the template, TCR beta VDJ and CDR3 profiling was carried out. TCRdb analysed the reads with MiXCR anew, one entry per CDR3 protein. The sample lists roughly 420,000 distinct CDR3 sequences, about 70% occurring once. General study results and limits: The study identified around 28 CD8+ CDR3 sequences shared by patients and controls.

The rearrangement joins TRBV7-3 to TRBJ1-1; D perhaps matches TRBD1 (5 bases). Source material: sorted CD4+, CD8+, or CD8+CD57+ T cells (not recorded which) from PBMCs. The TCR sequence derives from a human donor in good health, serving as a control. The CDR3 region is CASSWGGRPEEYF. The DNA for the CDR3 is TGTGCCAGCAGCTGGGGCGGGAGGCCAGAAGAGTACTTT.